Presented here are 13 T cell receptor beta chains from one specimen sequenced in a study of cytomegalovirus exposure and HLA in healthy donors. A multiplex PCR was run with 60 Vbeta primers and 13 Jbeta primers. This table comes from immunoSEQ multiplex PCR, and its TCRdb copy is limited to in-frame clones, with some not included. The table records under 200,000 clones, approximately 80% of them present only once. Sequenced: PBMCs. These receptors were obtained from a woman in her late teens or twenties in good health and CMV-seronegative.

This chain uses TRBV6-5 with TRBJ2-7; 9 bases align to TRBD1. With 5 bases clipped from V and 5 bases from J, the junction kept 7 bases outside the gene matches. Germline CDR1 MNHEY, CDR2 SVGAGI. There are 14 residues in the CDR3. The CDR3 DNA reads TGTGCCAGCAGTCCTACAGGGGGCAAGAACGAGCAGTACTTC. The encoded protein is CASSPTGGKNEQYF.

The CDR3: CSVVGTGTYGYTF. As DNA, the CDR3 is TGCAGCGTTGTGGGGACAGGCACCTATGGCTACACCTTC. V gene TRBV29-1 combines with J gene TRBJ1-2; TRBD1 matches at 8 bases. Losses at the gene ends were 4 bases for V and 4 bases for J; bases not matched to a gene: 5. The CDR3 is 13 residues long. Germline V CDR1 and CDR2: SQVTM, ANQGSEA.

The chain couples TRBV7-8 to TRBJ2-4; no definite D call. V was cut by 5 bases and J by 9 bases, with 17 bases left in between. This CDR3 comprises 14 residues. Per germline, CDR1 SGHVS and CDR2 FQNEAQ. The CDR3 region is CASSPYPHRVIQYF. CDR3 nucleotide sequence: TGTGCCAGCAGCCCATACCCGCACCGCGTCATTCAGTACTTC.

The chain has TRBV5-6 and TRBJ2-3, with TRBD1 matching 7 bases. The germline V gene has CDR1 SGHDT and CDR2 YYEEEE. V lost 0 bases to trimming and J lost 2 bases; unmatched junction nucleotides: 9. CDR3 size: 17 residues. The CDR3 spells CASSLAWGTADTDTQYF. The CDR3, as DNA: TGTGCCAGCAGCTTGGCCTGGGGGACAGCTGACACAGATACGCAGTATTTT. The variable domain in full, with the rest retrieved from reference TRBV5-6 and TRBJ2-3, is DAGVTQSPTHLIKTRGQQVTLRCSPKSGHDTVSWYQQALGQGPQFIFQYYEEEERQRGNFPDRFSGHQFPNYSSELNVNALLLGDSALYLCASSLAWGTADTDTQYFGPGTRLTVL.

This clone was counted a single time. This sequence joins TRBV2 and TRBJ2-6; D remains ambiguous. V was trimmed by 8 bases and J by 0 bases, leaving 5 bases between them. From germline, CDR1 is SNHLY and CDR2 FYNNEI. The CDR3 is made up of 13 amino acids. The CDR3 nucleotides are TGTGCCAGCTCTATCTCTGGGGCCAACGTCCTGACTTTC. Amino acids: CASSISGANVLTF.

This sequence joins TRBV4-1 and TRBJ1-4; D not resolved. CDR3 size: 16 residues. Germline V gives CDR1 MGHRA, CDR2 YSYEKL. Trimming removed 1 base at V and 4 bases at J, with 13 bases between. CDR3 amino acids: CASSQALRGFNEKLFF. The DNA for the CDR3 is TGCGCCAGCAGCCAAGCTCTCCGGGGTTTTAATGAAAAACTGTTTTTT.

The chain joins TRBV6-6 to TRBJ1-5; 8 nucleotides match TRBD1. CDR1 is MNHNY and CDR2 is SVGAGI in the germline V gene (reference sequence). There are 15 residues in the CDR3. V lost 8 bases and J lost 1; bases outside the gene matches: 7. The CDR3 loop is CASGIQGGSNQPQHF. CDR3 sequence (DNA): TGTGCCAGCGGGATACAGGGGGGAAGCAATCAGCCCCAGCATTTT.

This clone appeared once. The genes are TRBV5-1 and TRBJ1-3; 9 positions match TRBD1. The CDR3 consists of 17 residues. Unmatched junction bases numbered 7, after V lost 0 bases and J lost 3 bases. Germline V gene lookup returns CDR1 SGHRS and CDR2 YFSETQ. CDR3 protein: CASSLALGQGSGNTIYF. The CDR3 DNA sequence: TGCGCCAGCAGCTTGGCCCTGGGACAGGGAAGTGGAAACACCATATATTTT.

J is TRBJ2-3 and V is TRBV9; D remains unclear. Germline V gives CDR1 SGDLS, CDR2 YYNGEE. V lost 4 bases to trimming and J lost 8 bases, with 17 bases between them. The CDR3 runs 14 residues. The CDR3 region has the DNA TGTGCCAGCAGCCCTTGGGCAGCTGAAGCTACGCAGTATTTT. This encodes CASSPWAAEATQYF. Drawing the rest from reference TRBV9 and TRBJ2-3, the complete variable domain is DSGVTQTPKHLITATGQRVTLRCSPRSGDLSVYWYQQSLDQGLQFLIQYYNGEERAKGNILERFSAQQFPDLHSELNLSSLELGDSALYFCASSPWAAEATQYFGPGTRLTVL.

The chain links TRBV9 to TRBJ2-7; D may be TRBD1 (6 bases). Deletions cut 0 bases from V and 2 bases from J, with 12 bases between. The germline V gene encodes CDR1 SGDLS and CDR2 YYNGEE. The CDR3 length is 15 residues. CDR3 sequence (DNA): TGTGCCAGCAGCGTAGGTGTAGGGGGAGCCTACGAGCAGTACTTC. Its translation is CASSVGVGGAYEQYF. The full variable domain, with the rest looked up from reference TRBV9 and TRBJ2-7, is DSGVTQTPKHLITATGQRVTLRCSPRSGDLSVYWYQQSLDQGLQFLIQYYNGEERAKGNILERFSAQQFPDLHSELNLSSLELGDSALYFCASSVGVGGAYEQYFGPGTRLTVT.

This clone came up a few times. The CDR3, as DNA: TGCAGCGTTGCACGGGAGAACACTGAAGCTTTCTTT. The encoded protein is CSVARENTEAFF. The chain uses TRBV29-1 and TRBJ1-1; D is undetermined. The CDR3 length is 12 residues. CDR1 and CDR2 (germline): SQVTM, ANQGSEA. V shed 4 bases and J shed 1 base, with 7 bases lying between them.

The chain combines TRBV25-1 with TRBJ2-5, with 8 nucleotides matching TRBD1. The CDR3 sequence is 13 residues long. V gave up 4 bases and J gave up 5 bases; unmatched junction bases: 3. Germline V CDR1 and CDR2: MGHDK, SYGVNS. The CDR3: CASSAQGVETQYF. CDR3 sequence (DNA): TGTGCCAGCAGTGCACAGGGGGTGGAGACCCAGTACTTC.

The rearrangement links TRBV7-9 to TRBJ2-5, with 11 bases fitting TRBD2. In germline, CDR1 is SEHNR, CDR2 FQNEAQ (reference sequence). CDR3 size: 14 residues. The trim removed 4 bases at V and 5 bases at J, leaving 3 bases unmatched. The CDR3 DNA reads TGTGCCAGCAGCTCCAGGACTAGCGGGGAGACCCAGTACTTC. Encoded protein: CASSSRTSGETQYF.